This T cell receptor beta chain was documented in a study of monozygotic twins with cystic fibrosis. Whole-study context: Roughly 3 micrograms of fragmented DNA underwent approximately 15 PCR cycles for library preparation.

General observations from the study: Median Simpson clonality of approximately 0.0091 suggested naive T cells predominated. V usage most resembled the co-twin in 13 of 16 pairs.

Libraries were prepared by immunoSEQ multiplex PCR; TCRdb keeps only in-frame clonotypes and omits some of them. The sample shows some 19,000 clones, approximately 97% of them seen only once. V was clipped by 1 base and J by 0 bases, with 14 bases between them. Germline V gives CDR1 LNHDA, CDR2 SQIVND (reference sequence). The CDR3 consists of 17 residues. Worth noting for this clone: No antigen is known for it.

The chain combines TRBV19 with TRBJ2-3; unclear D gene. Sequencing used blood. The TCR originated in a woman in her twenties or thirties with cystic fibrosis. CDR3 bases: TGTGCCAGTAGTATAGCTGGCGTAGGGTTAAGCACAGATACGCAGTATTTT. Amino acid sequence: CASSIAGVGLSTDTQYF.